This entry features one T cell receptor beta chain sequence. Its target is not known. This entry is derived from a study of vaccination and CD4 T cells after COVID-19. Overall study context: Post-diagnosis, post-COVID samples were collected after a median approximately three months, ranging 35 to 161.

The sample's treatment: roughly 11-day PBMC culture with coronavirus spike peptide pools or control peptides (ViraFEST assay). With approximately 9.9 ug/ml peptide pools and about 9.6 IU/ml IL-2, PBMCs were cultured at about 1.9 million per well. The Oncomine TCR Beta short-read assay was applied to DNA of cultured CD4+ T cells. TCRdb redid the calling of the PCR reads with MiXCR, one entry per CDR3 protein. Altogether 7,000 to 9,000 distinct CDR3 sequences are present, 55% to 70% being singletons, with the ten largest covering about 7.3%. V trimming: 3 bases; J trimming: 6 bases; junction bases outside the gene matches: 5. The length of the CDR3 is 15 residues. In germline, CDR1 is WSHSY, CDR2 SAAADI.

V usage is TRBV10-2 and J usage is TRBJ1-6; 7 positions agree with TRBD1. The TCR was taken from a human donor who had recovered from COVID-19. The material sequenced was CD4+ T cells from blood, cultured in vitro. CDR3 in DNA: TGCGCCAGCAGTGAAGACGCAGGGGGTAATTCACCCCTCCACTTT. Its translation is CASSEDAGGNSPLHF.